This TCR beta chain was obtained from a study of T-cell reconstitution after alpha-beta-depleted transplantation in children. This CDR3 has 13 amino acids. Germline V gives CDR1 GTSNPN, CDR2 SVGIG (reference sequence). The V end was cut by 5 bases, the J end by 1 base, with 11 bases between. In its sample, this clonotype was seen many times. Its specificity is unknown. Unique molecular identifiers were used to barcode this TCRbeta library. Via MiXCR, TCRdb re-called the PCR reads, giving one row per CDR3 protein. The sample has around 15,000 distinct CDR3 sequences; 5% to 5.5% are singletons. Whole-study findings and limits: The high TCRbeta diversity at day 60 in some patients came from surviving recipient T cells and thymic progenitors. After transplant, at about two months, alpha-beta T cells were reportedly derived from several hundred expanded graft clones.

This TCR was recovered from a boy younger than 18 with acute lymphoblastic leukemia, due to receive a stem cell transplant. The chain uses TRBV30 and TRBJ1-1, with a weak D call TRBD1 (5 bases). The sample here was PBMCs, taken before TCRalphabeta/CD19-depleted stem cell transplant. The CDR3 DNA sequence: TGTGCCTGGGAGAAGACAGCGAACACTGAAGCTTTCTTT. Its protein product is CAWEKTANTEAFF.